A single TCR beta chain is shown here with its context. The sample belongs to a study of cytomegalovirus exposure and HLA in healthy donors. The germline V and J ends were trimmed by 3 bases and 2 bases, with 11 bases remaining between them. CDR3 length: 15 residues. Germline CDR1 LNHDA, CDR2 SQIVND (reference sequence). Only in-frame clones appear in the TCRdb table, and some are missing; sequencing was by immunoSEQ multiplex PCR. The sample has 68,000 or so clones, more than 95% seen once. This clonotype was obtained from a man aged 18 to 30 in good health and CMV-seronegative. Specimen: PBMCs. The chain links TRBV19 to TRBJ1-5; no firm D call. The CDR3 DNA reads TGTGCCAGTAGTATGCGGCCGGAGGGCAATCAGCCCCAGCATTTT. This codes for CASSMRPEGNQPQHF.